Listed here are 15 T cell receptor beta chains from one sample, sequenced in a study of cytomegalovirus exposure and HLA in healthy donors. The primer mix had 60 Vbeta and 13 Jbeta primers. Libraries were prepared by immunoSEQ multiplex PCR; TCRdb keeps only in-frame clonotypes and omits some of them. This sample carries about 170,000 clones, roughly 80% of them seen once, and the ten largest clones take about 2.4%. Sequenced material: PBMCs. All receptors derive from a male donor in good health and CMV-seronegative.

This chain links TRBV6-6 with TRBJ2-3; TRBD2 matches at 8 bases. The CDR3 contains 14 residues. The V gene end was trimmed by 6 bases and the J gene end by 2 bases; junction bases not matched to a gene: 4. Germline V gene lookup returns CDR1 MNHNY and CDR2 SVGAGI (reference sequence). CDR3 coding DNA: TGTGCCAGCAGCCAGACTAGCGCCACAGATACGCAGTATTTT. It codes for CASSQTSATDTQYF.

The chain recombines TRBV10-3 with TRBJ1-2, with a tentative D call TRBD1 (5 bases). The V end was cut by 2 bases, the J end by 0 bases, with 7 bases between. CDR3 size: 14 residues. Per germline, CDR1 ENHRY and CDR2 SYGVKD. CDR3 DNA sequence: TGTGCCATCAGTGAGGGGGCCGCTAACTATGGCTACACCTTC. Residues: CAISEGAANYGYTF.

This clone was observed a single time. The rearrangement links TRBV19 to TRBJ1-3; 9 bases agree with TRBD1. This CDR3 is 16 amino acids long. Germline-derived CDR1 and CDR2 are LNHDA and SQIVND (reference sequence). V shed 6 bases and J 4 bases; nucleotides not matched to a gene: 10. The CDR3 is CASSPNRGRSGNTIYF. The CDR3 bases are TGTGCCAGTAGCCCGAACAGGGGGCGTTCCGGAAACACCATATATTTT.

This clone showed up just once. The J gene is TRBJ2-7, the V gene TRBV5-1; perhaps TRBD1 as D (6 bases). Looked up from germline, CDR1 is SGHRS and CDR2 is YFSETQ. CDR3 length equals 15 residues. The ends were cut back, 1 base at V and 0 bases at J, with 11 bases in the middle. CDR3 sequence (DNA): TGCGCCAGCAGCTTGAAGGGGGATAGCTCCTACGAGCAGTACTTC. Its translation is CASSLKGDSSYEQYF.

The CDR3: CASSQAMATGLRGYEQYF. The CDR3, as DNA: TGTGCCAGCAGCCAAGCAATGGCTACGGGACTTCGAGGCTACGAGCAGTACTTC. The chain has TRBV14 and TRBJ2-7; D may be TRBD2 (6 bases). Germline-derived CDR1 and CDR2 are SGHDN and FVKESK. CDR3 length equals 18 residues. The V end was cut by 1 base, the J end by 3 bases, with 22 bases between.

The chain is built from TRBV19 and TRBJ1-1; no definite D call. Germline V gene data show CDR1 as LNHDA and CDR2 as SQIVND (reference sequence). Deletions cut 1 base from V and 3 bases from J, with 6 bases between. The CDR3 contains 13 residues. CDR3 bases: TGTGCCAGTAGTATAGTCCTTTACACTGAAGCTTTCTTT. This sequence encodes CASSIVLYTEAFF.

The rearrangement uses TRBV6-1 and TRBJ1-5; a weak D match, TRBD1 (6 bases). The germline CDR1 and CDR2 sequences are MNHNS and SASEGT. Trimming cost V 4 bases and J 6 bases, with 10 bases left between them. CDR3 size: 13 residues. The DNA for the CDR3 is TGTGCCAGCAGTGTAACAGGGAGTCAGCCCCAGCATTTT. Its translation is CASSVTGSQPQHF.

V gene TRBV28 combines with J gene TRBJ1-5; 8 bases agree with TRBD1. This CDR3 has 18 amino acids. CDR1 is MDHEN, CDR2 SYDVKM, per germline. V trimming: 3 bases; J trimming: 5 bases; junction bases outside the gene matches: 15. CDR3: CASSFGTGGVFWDQPQHF. The CDR3 DNA reads TGTGCCAGCAGTTTTGGTACAGGGGGGGTTTTCTGGGATCAGCCCCAGCATTTT.

This clone has only one observation. V gene TRBV30 combines with J gene TRBJ1-2, with D hard to call. The CDR3 loop spans 15 amino acids. Germline V gene data show CDR1 as GTSNPN and CDR2 as SVGIG (reference sequence). Trimming took off 0 bases at V and 4 bases at J, with 15 bases between the two ends. Here the CDR3 reads CAWSVQSTAGYGYTF. CDR3 sequence (DNA): TGTGCCTGGAGTGTACAGTCCACAGCCGGCTATGGCTACACCTTC.

The V call is TRBV19, the J call TRBJ2-5, with 10 bases that match TRBD1. The germline CDR1 and CDR2 sequences are LNHDA and SQIVND (reference sequence). CDR3 length: 15 amino acids. The V gene end was trimmed by 1 base and the J gene end by 2 bases; junction bases not matched to a gene: 1. The CDR3 sequence is CASSIGTGGQETQYF. The CDR3 nucleotides read TGTGCCAGTAGTATAGGGACAGGGGGACAAGAGACCCAGTACTTC. Looking up the rest from reference TRBV19 and TRBJ2-5 gives the full variable domain: DGGITQSPKYLFRKEGQNVTLSCEQNLNHDAMYWYRQDPGQGLRLIYYSQIVNDFQKGDIAEGYSVSREKKESFPLTVTSAQKNPTAFYLCASSIGTGGQETQYFGPGTRLLVL.

This CDR3 is CAWSGSGGRQETQYF. The CDR3 region has the DNA TGTGCCTGGAGTGGTAGCGGGGGGCGACAGGAGACCCAGTACTTC. V gene TRBV30 combines with J gene TRBJ2-5, with TRBD2 matching over 10 bases. Germline CDR1 is GTSNPN and CDR2 is SVGIG (reference sequence). There are 15 residues in the CDR3. Trimming took 1 base from V and 5 from J; bases not matched to a gene: 7.

The chain uses TRBV6-5 and TRBJ2-7, with D unresolved. This CDR3 has 14 amino acids. Germline loops: CDR1 MNHEY, CDR2 SVGAGI. V shed 0 bases and J shed 5 bases, with 11 bases lying between them. CDR3 region: CASSYSTGKDEQYF. CDR3 nucleotides: TGTGCCAGCAGTTACTCGACTGGCAAGGACGAGCAGTACTTC.

J is TRBJ2-7 and V is TRBV4-3; possible D gene TRBD2, 6 bases. The CDR3 contains 15 residues. V was cut by 4 bases and J by 5 bases, with 18 bases left in between. Germline V gene lookup returns CDR1 LGHNA and CDR2 YSLEER. The CDR3 nucleotides read TGCGCCAGCAGCCGCCTATGGCAGGGAGGTGACGAGCAGTACTTC. Residues: CASSRLWQGGDEQYF.

The chain employs TRBV5-6 and TRBJ1-1, with unresolved D. V lost 5 bases and J lost 0, with 14 bases in between. Germline V gene lookup returns CDR1 SGHDT and CDR2 YYEEEE. This CDR3 contains 15 residues. CDR3 protein: CASRPIALLNTEAFF. The CDR3 DNA is TGTGCCAGCAGACCCATAGCTCTATTGAACACTGAAGCTTTCTTT.

This chain connects TRBV19 to TRBJ2-2, with 8 positions matching TRBD2. V trimming: 5 bases; J trimming: 13 bases; junction bases outside the gene matches: 12. Germline V gene sequence: CDR1 LNHDA, CDR2 SQIVND (reference sequence). CDR3 size: 14 residues. CDR3 in DNA: TGTGCCAGTAGTTTGACAAGACTAGCGTCCTGGCTGTTTTTT. This translates into CASSLTRLASWLFF.